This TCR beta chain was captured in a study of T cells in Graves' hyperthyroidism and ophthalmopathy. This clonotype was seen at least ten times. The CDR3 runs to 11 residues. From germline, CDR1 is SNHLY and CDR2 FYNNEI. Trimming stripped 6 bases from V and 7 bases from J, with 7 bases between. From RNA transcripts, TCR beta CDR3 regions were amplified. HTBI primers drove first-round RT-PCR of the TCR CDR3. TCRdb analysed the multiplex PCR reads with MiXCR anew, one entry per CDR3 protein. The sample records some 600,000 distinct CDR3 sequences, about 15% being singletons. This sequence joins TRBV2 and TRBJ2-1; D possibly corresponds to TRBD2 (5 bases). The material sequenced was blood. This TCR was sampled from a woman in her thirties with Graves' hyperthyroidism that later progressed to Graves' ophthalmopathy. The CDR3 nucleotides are TGTGCCAGCAGGAGAGGGAATGAGCAGTTCTTC. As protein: CASRRGNEQFF.